This T cell receptor beta chain was found in a study of immune evolution from preneoplasia to lung adenocarcinoma. The study, taken as a whole, reports: Compared with EGFR-mutant or double wild-type lesions, KRAS-mutant nodules were more clonal. Later-stage lesions appeared to have more T cells, more diversity, less clonality.

This CDR3 has 18 amino acids. In germline, CDR1 is MDHEN, CDR2 SYDVKM. The germline V and J ends were trimmed by 3 bases and 4 bases, with 21 bases remaining between them. Sequencing was performed with immunoSEQ multiplex PCR; in TCRdb, only in-frame clones are kept and a portion is missing. Of under 6,000 clones in the sample, around 80% are singletons; the top ten hold around 8.3%. Turning to this clone: Its antigen is still unknown.

Source material: FFPE lung adenocarcinoma in situ tissue. The TCR originated in a person aged 70 to 85 with lung adenocarcinoma. This sequence joins TRBV28 and TRBJ1-4; D remains unclear. The CDR3 nucleotides read TGTGCCAGCAGTTTTTTCTCTGCTAACAGCACCGGTAATGAAAAACTGTTTTTT. It specifies CASSFFSANSTGNEKLFF.